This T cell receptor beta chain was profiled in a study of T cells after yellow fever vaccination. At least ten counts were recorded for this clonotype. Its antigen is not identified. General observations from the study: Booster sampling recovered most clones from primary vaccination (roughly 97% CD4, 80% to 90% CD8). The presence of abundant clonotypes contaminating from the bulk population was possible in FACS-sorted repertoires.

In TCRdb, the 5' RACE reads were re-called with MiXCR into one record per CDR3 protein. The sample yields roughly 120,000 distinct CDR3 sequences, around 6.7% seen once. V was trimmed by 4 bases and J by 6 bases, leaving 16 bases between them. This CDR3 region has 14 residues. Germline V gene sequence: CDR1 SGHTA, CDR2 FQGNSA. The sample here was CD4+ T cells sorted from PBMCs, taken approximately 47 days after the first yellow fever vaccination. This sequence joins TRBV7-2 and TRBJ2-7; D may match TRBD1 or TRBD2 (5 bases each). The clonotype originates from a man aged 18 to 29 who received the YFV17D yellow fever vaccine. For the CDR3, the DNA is TGTGCCAGCAGCTCGCACCCTATTGGGGGCGAGCAGTACTTC. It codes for CASSSHPIGGEQYF.